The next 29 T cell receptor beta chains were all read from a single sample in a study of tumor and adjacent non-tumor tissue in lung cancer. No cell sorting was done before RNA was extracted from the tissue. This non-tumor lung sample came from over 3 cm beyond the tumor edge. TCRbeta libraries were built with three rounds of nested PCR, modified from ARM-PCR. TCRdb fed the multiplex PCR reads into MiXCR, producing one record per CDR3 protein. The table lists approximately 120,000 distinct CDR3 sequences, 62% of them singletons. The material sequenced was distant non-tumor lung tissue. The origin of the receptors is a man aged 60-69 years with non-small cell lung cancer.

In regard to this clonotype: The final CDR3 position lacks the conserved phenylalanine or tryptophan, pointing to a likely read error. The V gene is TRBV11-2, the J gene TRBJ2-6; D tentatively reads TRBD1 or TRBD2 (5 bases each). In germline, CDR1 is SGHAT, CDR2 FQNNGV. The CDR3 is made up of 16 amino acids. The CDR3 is CASTQMGDFGANILTI. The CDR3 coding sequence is TGTGCCAGCACCCAAATGGGGGATTTCGGGGCCAACATCCTGACTATC.

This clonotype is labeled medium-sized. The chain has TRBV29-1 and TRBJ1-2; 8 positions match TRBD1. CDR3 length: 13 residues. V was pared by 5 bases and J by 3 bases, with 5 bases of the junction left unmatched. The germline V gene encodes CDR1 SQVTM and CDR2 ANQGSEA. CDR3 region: CSVPDREYYGYTF. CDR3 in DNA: TGCAGCGTTCCGGACAGGGAGTACTATGGCTACACCTTC.

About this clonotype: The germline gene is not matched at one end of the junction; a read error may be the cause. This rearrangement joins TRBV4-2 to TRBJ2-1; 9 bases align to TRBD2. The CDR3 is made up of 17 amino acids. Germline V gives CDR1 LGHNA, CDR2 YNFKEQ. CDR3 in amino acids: CASSQVQRSGGQGEQFF. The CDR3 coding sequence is TGTGCCAGTAGCCAAGTTCAGCGTAGCGGGGGTCAGGGTGAGCAGTTCTTC.

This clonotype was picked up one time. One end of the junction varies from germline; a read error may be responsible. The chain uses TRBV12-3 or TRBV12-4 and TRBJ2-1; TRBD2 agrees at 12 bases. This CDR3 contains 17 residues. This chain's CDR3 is CASTPALTSGGYNEQFF. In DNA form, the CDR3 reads TGTGCTAGCACCCCCGCCCTGACTAGCGGGGGCTACAATGAGCAGTTCTTC.

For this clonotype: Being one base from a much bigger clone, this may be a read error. This CDR3 is CASIWVREANTEAFF. The DNA of the CDR3 is TGTGCCAGCATTTGGGTCAGGGAGGCGAACACTGAAGCTTTCTTT. The chain has TRBV7-9 and TRBJ1-1; D might be TRBD1 (5 bases). V was clipped by 7 bases and J by 1 base, with 16 bases between them. CDR3 size: 15 residues. Germline CDR1 reads SEHNR; CDR2 reads FQNEAQ (reference sequence).

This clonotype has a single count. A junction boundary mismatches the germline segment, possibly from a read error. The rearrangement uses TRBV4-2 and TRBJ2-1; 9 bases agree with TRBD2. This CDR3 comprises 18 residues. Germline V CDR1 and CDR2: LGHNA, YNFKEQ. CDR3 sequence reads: CASSQDFKASGVGSEQFF. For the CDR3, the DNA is TGTGCTAGCAGCCAAGATTTTAAGGCTAGCGGGGTGGGCAGTGAGCAGTTCTTC.

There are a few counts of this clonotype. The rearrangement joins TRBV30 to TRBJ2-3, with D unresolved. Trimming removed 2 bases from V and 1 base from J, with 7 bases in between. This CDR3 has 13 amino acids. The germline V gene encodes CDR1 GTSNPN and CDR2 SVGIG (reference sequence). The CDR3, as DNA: TGTGCCTGGAGTCCGACCCGCACAGATACGCAGTATTTT. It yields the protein CAWSPTRTDTQYF.

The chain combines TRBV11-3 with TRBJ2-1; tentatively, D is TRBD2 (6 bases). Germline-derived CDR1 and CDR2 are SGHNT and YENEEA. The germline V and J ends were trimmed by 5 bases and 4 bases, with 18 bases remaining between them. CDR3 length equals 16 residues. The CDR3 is CASSTETGGAYNEQFF. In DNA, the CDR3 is TGTGCCAGCAGCACCGAGACTGGCGGGGCTTACAATGAGCAGTTCTTC.

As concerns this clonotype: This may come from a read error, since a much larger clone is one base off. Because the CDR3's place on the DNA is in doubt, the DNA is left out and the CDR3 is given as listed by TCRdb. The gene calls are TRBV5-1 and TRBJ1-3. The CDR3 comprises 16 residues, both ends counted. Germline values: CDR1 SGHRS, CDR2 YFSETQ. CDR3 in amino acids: CASSFGSGPSGNTIYF.

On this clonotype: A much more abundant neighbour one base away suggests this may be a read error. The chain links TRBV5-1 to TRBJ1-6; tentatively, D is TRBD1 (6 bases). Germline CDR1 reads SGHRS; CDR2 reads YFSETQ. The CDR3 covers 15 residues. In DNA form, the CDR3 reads TGCGCCAGCAGCGAGATGACAGGACGGGATTCATCCCTCCACTTT. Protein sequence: CASSEMTGRDSSLHF.

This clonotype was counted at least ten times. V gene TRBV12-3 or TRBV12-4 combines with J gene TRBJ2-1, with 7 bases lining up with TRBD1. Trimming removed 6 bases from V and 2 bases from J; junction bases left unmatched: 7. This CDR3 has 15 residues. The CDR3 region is CASREDRVAYNEQFF. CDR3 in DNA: TGTGCCAGCAGGGAAGACAGGGTGGCCTACAATGAGCAGTTCTTC.

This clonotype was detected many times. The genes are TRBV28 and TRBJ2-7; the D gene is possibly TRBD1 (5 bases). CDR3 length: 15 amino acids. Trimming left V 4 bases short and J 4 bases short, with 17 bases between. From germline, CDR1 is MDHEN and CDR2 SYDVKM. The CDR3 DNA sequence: TGTGCCAGCAGTTCGGGCTCAGGGTACAGGTACGAGCAGTACTTC. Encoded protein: CASSSGSGYRYEQYF.

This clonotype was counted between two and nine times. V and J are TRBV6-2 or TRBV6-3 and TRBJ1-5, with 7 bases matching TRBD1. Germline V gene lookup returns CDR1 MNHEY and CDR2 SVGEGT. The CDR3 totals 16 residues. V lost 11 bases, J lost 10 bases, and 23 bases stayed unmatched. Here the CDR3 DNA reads TGTGCCGGCGGTTACTCAGGTTCAGGGGGTGCATCCCCCCAGCATTTT. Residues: CAGGYSGSGGASPQHF.

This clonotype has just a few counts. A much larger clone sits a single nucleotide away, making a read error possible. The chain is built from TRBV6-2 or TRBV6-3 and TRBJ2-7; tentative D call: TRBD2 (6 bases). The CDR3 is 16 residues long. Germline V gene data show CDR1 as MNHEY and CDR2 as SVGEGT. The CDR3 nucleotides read TGTGCCAGCAGTCTAGCACTCTTCGGGGACTCCTACGAGCAGCACTTC. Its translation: CASSLALFGDSYEQHF.

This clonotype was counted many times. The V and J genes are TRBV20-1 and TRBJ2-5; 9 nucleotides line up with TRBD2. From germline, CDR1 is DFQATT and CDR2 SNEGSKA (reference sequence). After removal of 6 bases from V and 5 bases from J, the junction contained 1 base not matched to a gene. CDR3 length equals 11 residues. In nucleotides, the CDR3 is TGCAGTGCCCTAGCGGGGGAGACCCAGTACTTC. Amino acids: CSALAGETQYF.

CDR3 sequence reads: CASSYDRELYF. The CDR3 DNA is TGTGCCAGCAGTTACGACCGCGAGCTTTACTTC. The V and J genes are TRBV6-6 and TRBJ2-7; D not resolved. Trimming took 2 bases from V and 13 from J, leaving 12 bases between them. The length of the CDR3 is 11 residues. The V gene's germline CDR1 is MNHNY and CDR2 SVGAGI (reference sequence).

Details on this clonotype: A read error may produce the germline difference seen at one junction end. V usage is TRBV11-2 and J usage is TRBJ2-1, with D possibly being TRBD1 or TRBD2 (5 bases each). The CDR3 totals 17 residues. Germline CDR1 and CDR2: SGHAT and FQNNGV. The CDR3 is CASSLVAELPYRGEQIF. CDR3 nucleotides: TGTGCCAGCAGCTTGGTGGCGGAACTGCCTTACCGAGGGGAGCAGATCTTC.

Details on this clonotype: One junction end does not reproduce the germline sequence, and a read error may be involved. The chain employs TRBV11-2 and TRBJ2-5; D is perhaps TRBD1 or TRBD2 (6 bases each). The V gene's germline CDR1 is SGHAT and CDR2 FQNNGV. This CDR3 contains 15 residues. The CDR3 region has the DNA TGTGACAGCAGCTTAGGGGGGTCGATCCAAGAGACCCAGTACTTC. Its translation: CDSSLGGSIQETQYF. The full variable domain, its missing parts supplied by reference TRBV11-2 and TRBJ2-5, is EAGVAQSPRYKIIEKRQSVAFWCNPISGHATLYWYQQILGQGPKLLIQFQNNGVVDDSQLPKDRFSAERLKGVDSTLKIQPAKLEDSAVYLCDSSLGGSIQETQYFGPGTRLLVL.

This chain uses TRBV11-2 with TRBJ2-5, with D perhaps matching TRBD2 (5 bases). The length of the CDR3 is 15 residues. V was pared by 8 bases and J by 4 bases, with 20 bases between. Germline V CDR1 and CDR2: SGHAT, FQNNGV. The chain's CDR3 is CASFLVPPGGETQYF. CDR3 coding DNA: TGTGCCAGCTTCTTAGTCCCACCAGGAGGAGAGACCCAGTACTTC.

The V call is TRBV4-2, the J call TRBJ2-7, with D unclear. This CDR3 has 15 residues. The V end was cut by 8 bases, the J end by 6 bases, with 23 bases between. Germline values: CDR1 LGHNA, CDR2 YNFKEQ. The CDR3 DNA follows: TGTGCCAGCTGCGAAGAAGCCGGAAATCTGATCGAGCAGTACTTC. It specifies CASCEEAGNLIEQYF.

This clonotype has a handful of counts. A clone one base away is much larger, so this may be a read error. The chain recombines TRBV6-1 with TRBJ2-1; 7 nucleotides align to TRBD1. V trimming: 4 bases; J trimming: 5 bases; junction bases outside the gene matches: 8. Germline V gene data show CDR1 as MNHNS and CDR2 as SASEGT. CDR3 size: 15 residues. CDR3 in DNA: TGTGCCAGCAGTGTGAGGCAGGGGGTCGACAATGAGCAGTTCTTC. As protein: CASSVRQGVDNEQFF.

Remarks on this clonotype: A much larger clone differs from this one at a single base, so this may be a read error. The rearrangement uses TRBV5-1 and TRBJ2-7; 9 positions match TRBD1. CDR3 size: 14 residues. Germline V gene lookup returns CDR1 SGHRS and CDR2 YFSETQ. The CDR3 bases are TGCGCCAGCAGCCTGGACAGGGGTCTCTACGAGCATTACTTC. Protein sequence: CASSLDRGLYEHYF.

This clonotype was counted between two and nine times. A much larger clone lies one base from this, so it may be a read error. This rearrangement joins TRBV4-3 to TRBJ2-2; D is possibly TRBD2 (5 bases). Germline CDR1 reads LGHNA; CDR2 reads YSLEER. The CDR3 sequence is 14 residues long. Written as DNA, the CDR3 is TGCGCCAGCAGCCACTCAGCGAACACCGGGGAGCCGTTTTTT. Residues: CASSHSANTGEPFF.

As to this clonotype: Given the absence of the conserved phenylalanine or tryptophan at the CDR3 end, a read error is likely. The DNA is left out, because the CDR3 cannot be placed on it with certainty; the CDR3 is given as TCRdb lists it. The CDR3 is CASKISGNSYEHYS. This sequence joins TRBV28 and TRBJ2-7; the table's D call of TRBD2 was not tested on the DNA. The CDR3 is made up of 14 amino acids, end residues included. CDR1 is MDHEN, CDR2 SYDVKM, per germline.

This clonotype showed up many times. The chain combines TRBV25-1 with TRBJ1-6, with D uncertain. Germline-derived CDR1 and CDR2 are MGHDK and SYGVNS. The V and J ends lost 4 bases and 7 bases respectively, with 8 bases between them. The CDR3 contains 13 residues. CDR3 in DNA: TGTGCCAGCAGTGGGGTCGCAAATTCACCCCTCCACTTT. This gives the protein CASSGVANSPLHF.

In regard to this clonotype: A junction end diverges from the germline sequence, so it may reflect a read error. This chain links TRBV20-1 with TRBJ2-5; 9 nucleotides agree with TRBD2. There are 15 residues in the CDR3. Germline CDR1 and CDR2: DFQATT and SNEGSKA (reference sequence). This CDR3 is CSARGGSGGQVTQYF. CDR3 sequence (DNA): TGCAGTGCTAGAGGGGGTAGCGGGGGCCAAGTGACCCAGTACTTC.

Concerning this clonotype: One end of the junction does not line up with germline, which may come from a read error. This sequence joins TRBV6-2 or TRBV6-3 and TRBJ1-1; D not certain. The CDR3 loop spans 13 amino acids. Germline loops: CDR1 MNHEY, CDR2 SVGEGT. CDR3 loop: CTSASQMNTEAFF. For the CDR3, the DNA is TGTACCAGCGCATCACAAATGAACACTGAAGCTTTCTTT.

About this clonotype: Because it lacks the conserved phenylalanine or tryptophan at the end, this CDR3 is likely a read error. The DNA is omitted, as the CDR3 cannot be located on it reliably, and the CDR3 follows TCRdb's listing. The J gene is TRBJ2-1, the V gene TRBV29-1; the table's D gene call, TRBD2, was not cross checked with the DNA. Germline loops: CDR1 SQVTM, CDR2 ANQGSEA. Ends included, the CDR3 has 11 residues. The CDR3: CRGWTDNERFY.

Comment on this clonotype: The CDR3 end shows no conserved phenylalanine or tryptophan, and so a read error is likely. The CDR3 loop reads CSVDGLAGAVGNEQFS. CDR3 in DNA: TGCAGCGTTGATGGACTAGCGGGAGCGGTGGGCAATGAGCAGTTCTCC. The chain links TRBV29-1 to TRBJ2-1; 13 nucleotides align to TRBD2. The CDR3 consists of 16 residues. The J segment lost 6 bases and the V segment lost 3 bases, leaving 8 bases of the junction unmatched. Germline V CDR1 and CDR2: SQVTM, ANQGSEA.